The source of this TCR beta chain is a study of blood T cell repertoires in COVID-19. Per the germline V gene, CDR1 is LGHDT and CDR2 is YNNKEL (reference sequence). V lost 11 bases to trimming and J lost 1 base; unmatched junction nucleotides: 21. CDR3 size: 18 residues. In the source study's methods: Counts of nucleated cells, estimated from reference gene primer amplification, were obtained. Here immunoSEQ multiplex PCR was the method, and the copy in TCRdb shows in-frame clones only, minus some. V, J and clone size were drawn from that table, and D and trimming were deduced from the DNA. Of about 88,000 clones listed, approximately 90% are singletons.

This receptor was obtained from a man in his 60s with acute or convalescent COVID-19. This sequence joins TRBV3-1 (or the pseudogene TRBV3-2) and TRBJ2-7; 9 nucleotides line up with TRBD2. The specimen was peripheral blood. This chain's CDR3 is CAPAGETSGIFLSYEQYF. Written as DNA, the CDR3 is TGTGCCCCAGCGGGCGAGACTAGCGGCATATTCCTTTCCTACGAGCAGTACTTC.